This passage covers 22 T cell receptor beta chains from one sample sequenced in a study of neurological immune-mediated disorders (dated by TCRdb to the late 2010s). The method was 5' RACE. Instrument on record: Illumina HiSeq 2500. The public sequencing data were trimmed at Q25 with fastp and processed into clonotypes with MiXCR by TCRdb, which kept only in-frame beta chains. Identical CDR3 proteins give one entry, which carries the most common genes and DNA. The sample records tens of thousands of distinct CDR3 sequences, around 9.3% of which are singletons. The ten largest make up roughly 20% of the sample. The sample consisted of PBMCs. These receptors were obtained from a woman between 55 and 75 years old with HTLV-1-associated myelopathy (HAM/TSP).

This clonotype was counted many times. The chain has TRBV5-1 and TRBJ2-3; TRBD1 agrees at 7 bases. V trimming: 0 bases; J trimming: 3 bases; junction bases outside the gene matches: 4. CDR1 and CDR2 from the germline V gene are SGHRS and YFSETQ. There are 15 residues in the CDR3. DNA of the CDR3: TGCGCCAGCAGCTTGGGTGGCAGGGGGACAGATACGCAGTATTTT. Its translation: CASSLGGRGTDTQYF. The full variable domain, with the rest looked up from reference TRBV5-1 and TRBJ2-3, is KAGVTQTPRYLIKTRGQQVTLSCSPISGHRSVSWYQQTPGQGLQFLFEYFSETQRNKGNFPGRFSGRQFSNSRSEMNVSTLELGDSALYLCASSLGGRGTDTQYFGPGTRLTVL.

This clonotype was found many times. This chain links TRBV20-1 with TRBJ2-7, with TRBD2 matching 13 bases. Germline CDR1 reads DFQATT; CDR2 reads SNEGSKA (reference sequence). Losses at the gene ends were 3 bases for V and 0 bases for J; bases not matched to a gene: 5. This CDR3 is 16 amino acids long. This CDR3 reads CSASPRTSGGSYEQYF. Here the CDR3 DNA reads TGCAGTGCTAGCCCTAGGACTAGCGGGGGCTCCTACGAGCAGTACTTC.

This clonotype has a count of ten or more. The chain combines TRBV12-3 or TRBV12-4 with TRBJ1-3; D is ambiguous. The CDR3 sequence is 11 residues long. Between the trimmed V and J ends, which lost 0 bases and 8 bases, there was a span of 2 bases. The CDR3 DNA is TGTGCCAGCAGTTTAGCACACACCATATATTTT. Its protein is CASSLAHTIYF.

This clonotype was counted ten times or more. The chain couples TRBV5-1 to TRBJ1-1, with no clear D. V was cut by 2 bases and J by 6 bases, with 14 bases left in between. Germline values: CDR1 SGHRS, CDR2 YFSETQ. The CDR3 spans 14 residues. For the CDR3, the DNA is TGCGCCAGCAGCTTCGGGGTTGTGAGGTCTGAAGCTTTCTTT. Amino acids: CASSFGVVRSEAFF.

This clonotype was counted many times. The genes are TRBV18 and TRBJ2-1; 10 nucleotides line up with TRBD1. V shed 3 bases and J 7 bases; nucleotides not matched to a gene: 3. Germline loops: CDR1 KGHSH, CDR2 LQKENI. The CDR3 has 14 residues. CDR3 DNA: TGTGCCAGCTCACCTGGGACAGGGGTAAATGAGCAGTTCTTC. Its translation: CASSPGTGVNEQFF. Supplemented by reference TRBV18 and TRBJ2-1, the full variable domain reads NAGVMQNPRHLVRRRGQEARLRCSPMKGHSHVYWYRQLPEEGLKFMVYLQKENIIDESGMPKERFSAEFPKEGPSILRIQQVVRGDSAAYFCASSPGTGVNEQFFGPGTRLTVL.

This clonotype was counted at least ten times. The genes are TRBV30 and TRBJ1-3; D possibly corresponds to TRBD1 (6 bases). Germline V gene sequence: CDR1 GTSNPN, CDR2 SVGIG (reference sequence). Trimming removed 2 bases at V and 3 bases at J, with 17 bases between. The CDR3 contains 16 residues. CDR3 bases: TGTGCCTGGAGTCCCCCGGGGGCTTCCGTTGGAAACACCATATATTTT. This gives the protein CAWSPPGASVGNTIYF.

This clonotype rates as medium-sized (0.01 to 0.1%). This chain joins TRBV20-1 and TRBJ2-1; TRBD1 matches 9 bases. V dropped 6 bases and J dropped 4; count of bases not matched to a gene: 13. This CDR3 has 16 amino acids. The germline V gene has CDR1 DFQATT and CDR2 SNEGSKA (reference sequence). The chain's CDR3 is CSATTLTGGGYNEQFF. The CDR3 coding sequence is TGCAGTGCGACTACTCTTACAGGGGGCGGGTACAATGAGCAGTTCTTC.

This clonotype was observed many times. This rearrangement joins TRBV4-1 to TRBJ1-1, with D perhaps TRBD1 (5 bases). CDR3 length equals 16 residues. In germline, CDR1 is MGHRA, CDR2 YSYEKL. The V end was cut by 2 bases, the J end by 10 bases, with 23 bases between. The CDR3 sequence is CASSQNLGTGVGIAFF. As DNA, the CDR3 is TGCGCCAGCAGCCAAAACCTGGGGACGGGGGTAGGTATAGCTTTCTTT.

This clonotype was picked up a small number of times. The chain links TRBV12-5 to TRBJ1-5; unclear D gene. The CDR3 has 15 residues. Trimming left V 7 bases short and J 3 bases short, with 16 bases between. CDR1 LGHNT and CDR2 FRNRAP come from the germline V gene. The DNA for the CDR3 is TGTGCTAGTGACAACTCCCAGATTTTCAATCAGCCCCAGCATTTT. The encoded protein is CASDNSQIFNQPQHF.

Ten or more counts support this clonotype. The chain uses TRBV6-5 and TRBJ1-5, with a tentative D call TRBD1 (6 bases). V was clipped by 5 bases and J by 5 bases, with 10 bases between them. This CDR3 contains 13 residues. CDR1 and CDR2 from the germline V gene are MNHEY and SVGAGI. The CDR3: CASSQDSYQPQHF. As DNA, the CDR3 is TGTGCCAGCAGTCAGGACAGTTATCAGCCCCAGCATTTT.

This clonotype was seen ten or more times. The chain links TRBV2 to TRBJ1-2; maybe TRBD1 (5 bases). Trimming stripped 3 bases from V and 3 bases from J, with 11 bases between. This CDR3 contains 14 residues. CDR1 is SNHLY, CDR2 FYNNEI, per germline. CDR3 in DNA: TGTGCCAGCAGTGAGAACAGGAGGGACTATGGCTACACCTTC. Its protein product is CASSENRRDYGYTF.

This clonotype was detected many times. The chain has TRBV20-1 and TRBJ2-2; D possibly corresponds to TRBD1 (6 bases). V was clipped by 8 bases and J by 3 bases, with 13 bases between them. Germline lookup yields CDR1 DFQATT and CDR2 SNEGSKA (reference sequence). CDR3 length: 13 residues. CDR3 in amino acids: CSLLQGYTGELFF. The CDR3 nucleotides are TGCAGTTTGTTACAGGGATACACCGGGGAGCTGTTTTTT.

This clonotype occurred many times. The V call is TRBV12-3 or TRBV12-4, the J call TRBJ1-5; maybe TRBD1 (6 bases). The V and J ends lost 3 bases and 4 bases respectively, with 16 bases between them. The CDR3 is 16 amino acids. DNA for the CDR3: TGTGCCAGCAGTTTTGGGCGGGGGGCCCCTAATCAGCCCCAGCATTTT. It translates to CASSFGRGAPNQPQHF.

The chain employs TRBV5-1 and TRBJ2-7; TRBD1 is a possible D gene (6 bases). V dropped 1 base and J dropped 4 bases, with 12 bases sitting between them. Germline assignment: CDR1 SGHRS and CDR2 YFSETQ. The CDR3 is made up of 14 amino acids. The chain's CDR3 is CASSLFYREYEQYF. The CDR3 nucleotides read TGCGCCAGCAGCTTGTTTTACAGGGAGTACGAGCAGTACTTC.

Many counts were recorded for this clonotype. The CDR3 DNA is TGTGCCAGCAGTCGACAGGGCGAAGCTTTCTTT. This encodes CASSRQGEAFF. This chain uses TRBV6-6 with TRBJ1-1; TRBD1 agrees at 7 bases. This CDR3 comprises 11 residues. Germline-derived CDR1 and CDR2 are MNHNY and SVGAGI (reference sequence). J gave up 8 bases and V 5 bases, and 2 bases lay outside the gene matches.

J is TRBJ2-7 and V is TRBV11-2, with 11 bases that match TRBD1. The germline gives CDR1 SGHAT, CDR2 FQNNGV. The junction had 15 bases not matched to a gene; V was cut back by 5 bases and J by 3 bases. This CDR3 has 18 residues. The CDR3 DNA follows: TGTGCCAGCAGCCTAACCTATTGGACAGGGGGCACGATCTACGAGCAGTACTTC. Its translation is CASSLTYWTGGTIYEQYF.

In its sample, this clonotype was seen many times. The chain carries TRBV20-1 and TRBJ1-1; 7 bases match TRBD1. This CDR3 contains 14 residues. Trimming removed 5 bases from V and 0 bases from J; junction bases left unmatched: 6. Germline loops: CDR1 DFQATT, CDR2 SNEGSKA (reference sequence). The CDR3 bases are TGCAGTGCTCCGGTCCAGGGGGTGAACACTGAAGCTTTCTTT. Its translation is CSAPVQGVNTEAFF.

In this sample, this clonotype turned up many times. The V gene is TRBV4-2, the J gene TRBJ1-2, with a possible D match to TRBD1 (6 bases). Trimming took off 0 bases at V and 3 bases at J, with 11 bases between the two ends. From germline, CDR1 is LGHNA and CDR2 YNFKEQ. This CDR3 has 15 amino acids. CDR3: CASSQDPGDDYGYTF. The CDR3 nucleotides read TGTGCCAGCAGCCAAGATCCAGGGGACGACTATGGCTACACCTTC.

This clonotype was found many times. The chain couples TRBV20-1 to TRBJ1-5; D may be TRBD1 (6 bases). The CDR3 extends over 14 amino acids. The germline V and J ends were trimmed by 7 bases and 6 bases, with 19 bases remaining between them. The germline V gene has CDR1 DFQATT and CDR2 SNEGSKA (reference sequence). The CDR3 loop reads CSVSGQGLGQPQHF. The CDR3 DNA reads TGCAGTGTTAGCGGGCAGGGGTTAGGTCAGCCCCAGCATTTT.

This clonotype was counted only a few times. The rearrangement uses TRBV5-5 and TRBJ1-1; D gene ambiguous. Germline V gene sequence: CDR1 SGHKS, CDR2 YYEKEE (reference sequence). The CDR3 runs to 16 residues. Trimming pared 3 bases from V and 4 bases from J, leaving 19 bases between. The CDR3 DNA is TGTGCCAGCAGCTCCTCCTCCTGGGCGGGATCCACTGAAGCTTTCTTT. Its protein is CASSSSSWAGSTEAFF.

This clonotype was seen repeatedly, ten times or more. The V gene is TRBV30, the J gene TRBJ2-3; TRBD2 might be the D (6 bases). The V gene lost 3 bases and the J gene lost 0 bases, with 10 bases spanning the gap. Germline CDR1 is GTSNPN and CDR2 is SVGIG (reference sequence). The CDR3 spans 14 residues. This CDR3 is CAWRLAGSTDTQYF. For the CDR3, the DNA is TGTGCCTGGAGACTGGCGGGGAGCACAGATACGCAGTATTTT. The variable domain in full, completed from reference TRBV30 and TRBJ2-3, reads SQTIHQWPATLVQPVGSPLSLECTVEGTSNPNLYWYRQAAGRGLQLLFYSVGIGQISSEVPQNLSASRPQDRQFILSSKKLLLSDSGFYLCAWRLAGSTDTQYFGPGTRLTVL.

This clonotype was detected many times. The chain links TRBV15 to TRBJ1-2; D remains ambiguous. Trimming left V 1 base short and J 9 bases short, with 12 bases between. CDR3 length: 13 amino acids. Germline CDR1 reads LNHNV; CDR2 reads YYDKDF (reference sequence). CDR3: CATSRAGSGSYTF. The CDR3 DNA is TGTGCCACCAGCAGAGCCGGGAGCGGGAGCTACACCTTC.